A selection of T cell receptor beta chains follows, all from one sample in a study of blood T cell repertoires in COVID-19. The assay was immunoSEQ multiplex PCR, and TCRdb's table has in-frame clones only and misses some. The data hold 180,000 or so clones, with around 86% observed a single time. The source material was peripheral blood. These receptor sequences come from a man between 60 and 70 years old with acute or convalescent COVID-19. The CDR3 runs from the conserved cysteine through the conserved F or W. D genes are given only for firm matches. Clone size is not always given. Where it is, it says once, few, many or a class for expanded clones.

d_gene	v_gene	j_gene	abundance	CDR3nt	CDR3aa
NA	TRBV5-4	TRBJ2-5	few	TGTGCCAGCAGCCGGGATCTAGCGTCACAAGAGACCCAGTACTTC	CASSRDLASQETQYF
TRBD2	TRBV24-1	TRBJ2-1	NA	TGTGCCACCAGTGATTCTAGCGGTTCTTTAGGTAATGAGCAGTTCTTC	CATSDSSGSLGNEQFF
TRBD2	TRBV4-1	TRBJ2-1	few	TGCGCCAGCAGCCAAGATACCGGCGGGGGGGTTTACAATGAGCAGTTCTTC	CASSQDTGGGVYNEQFF
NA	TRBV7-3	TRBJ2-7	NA	TGTGCCAGCAGCTCGAGGGGGGGTTTCTACGAGCAGTACTTC	CASSSRGGFYEQYF
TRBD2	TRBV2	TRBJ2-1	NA	TGTGCCAGCACTAGCGGGAGGGCCTTGCATGAGCAGTTCTTC	CASTSGRALHEQFF
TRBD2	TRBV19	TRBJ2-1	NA	TGTGCCAGTACGAGCGGGAGGGATTACAATGAGCAGTTCTTC	CASTSGRDYNEQFF
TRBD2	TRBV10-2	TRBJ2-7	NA	TGCGCCAGCAGCGACCCTAGCGGGATCCACGAGCAGTACTTC	CASSDPSGIHEQYF
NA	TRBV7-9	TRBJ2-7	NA	TGTGCCAGCAGCTCCCGGGGCTCCTACGAGCAGTACTTC	CASSSRGSYEQYF
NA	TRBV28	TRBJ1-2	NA	TGTGCCAGCAGTTTATATTCAGGGCCTCATGGCTACACCTTC	CASSLYSGPHGYTF
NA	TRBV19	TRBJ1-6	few	TGTGCCAGTAGTCTAGGCCTGGGAGATAATTCACCCCTCCACTTT	CASSLGLGDNSPLHF
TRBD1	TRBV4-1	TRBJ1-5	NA	TGCGCCAGCAGCCAAGATCAGGGGGCGAGGAGCAATCAGCCCCAGCATTTT	CASSQDQGARSNQPQHF
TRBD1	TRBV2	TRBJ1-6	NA	TGTGCCAGCAAGTCGACCGGGACAGTCGGGAATTCACCCCTCCACTTT	CASKSTGTVGNSPLHF
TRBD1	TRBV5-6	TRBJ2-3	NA	TGTGCCAGCAGCTACCTAACAGGGGGCGGTACAGATACGCAGTATTTT	CASSYLTGGGTDTQYF
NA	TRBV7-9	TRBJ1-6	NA	TGTGCCAGCAGCTTACAGGCCAATTCACCCCTCCACTTT	CASSLQANSPLHF
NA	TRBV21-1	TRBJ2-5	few	TGTGCCAGCAGCAAAGCGTGGCGGAAAGAGACCCAGTACTTC	CASSKAWRKETQYF
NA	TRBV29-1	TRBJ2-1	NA	TGCAGCGTTGAACTGGGGGCCCTCGGTGAGCAGTTCTTC	CSVELGALGEQFF